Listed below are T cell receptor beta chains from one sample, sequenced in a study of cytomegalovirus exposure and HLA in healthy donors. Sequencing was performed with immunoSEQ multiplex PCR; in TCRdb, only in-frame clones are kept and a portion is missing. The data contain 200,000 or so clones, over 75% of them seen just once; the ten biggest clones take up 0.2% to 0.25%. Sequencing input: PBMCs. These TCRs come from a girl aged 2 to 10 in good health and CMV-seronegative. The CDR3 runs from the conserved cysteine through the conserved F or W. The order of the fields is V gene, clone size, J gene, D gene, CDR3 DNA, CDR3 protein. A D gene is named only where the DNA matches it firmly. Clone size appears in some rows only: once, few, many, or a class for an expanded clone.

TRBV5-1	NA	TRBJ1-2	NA	TGCGCCAGCCGGGGGGCGGGGACACTCTATGGCTACACCTTC	CASRGAGTLYGYTF
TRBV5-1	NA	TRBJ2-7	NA	TGCGCCAGCAGCTTGGTAGCGTGGCCCTCGGGCCACGAGCAGTACTTC	CASSLVAWPSGHEQYF
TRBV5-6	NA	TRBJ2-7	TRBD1	TGTGCCAGCAGCACCGGGACAGCCTACGAGCAGTACTTC	CASSTGTAYEQYF
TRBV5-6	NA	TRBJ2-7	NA	TGTGCCAGCAGCTTGCTTAAGGGACTGGAGATGGACGAGCAGTACTTC	CASSLLKGLEMDEQYF
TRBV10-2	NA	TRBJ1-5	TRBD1	TGCGCCAGCAGCCCTGGATTACAGGGGAATCAGCCCCAGCATTTT	CASSPGLQGNQPQHF
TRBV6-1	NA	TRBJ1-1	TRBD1	TGTGCCAGCAGTGAGGGACAGCTGAACACTGAAGCTTTCTTT	CASSEGQLNTEAFF
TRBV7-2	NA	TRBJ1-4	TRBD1	TGTGCCAGCAGCGCCCCGGGACAGGGGACTGAAAAACTGTTTTTT	CASSAPGQGTEKLFF
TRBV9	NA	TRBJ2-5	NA	TGTGCCAGCAGCGTATCGTCAGGGAAAGAGACCCAGTACTTC	CASSVSSGKETQYF
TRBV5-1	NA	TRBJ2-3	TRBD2	TGCGCCAGCAGCTTGGGAGCGGGAGGGCCCACAGATACGCAGTATTTT	CASSLGAGGPTDTQYF
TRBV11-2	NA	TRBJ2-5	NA	TGTGCCAGCAGCACCCAATCGTCGGGAGAGACCCAGTACTTC	CASSTQSSGETQYF
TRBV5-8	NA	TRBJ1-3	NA	TGTGCCAGCAGCTTGGGAGGGTTAAGAAACACCATATATTTT	CASSLGGLRNTIYF
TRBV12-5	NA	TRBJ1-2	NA	TGTGCTAGTGGTGCCGGGAGAGACTATGGCTACACCTTC	CASGAGRDYGYTF
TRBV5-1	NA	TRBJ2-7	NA	TGCGCCAGCAGCTACAGGACCCCTTCGGGTCCCTACGAGCAGTACTTC	CASSYRTPSGPYEQYF
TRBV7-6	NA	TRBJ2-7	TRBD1	TGTGCCAGCAGCTCCGGGACAGGGAAGGAGCAGTACTTC	CASSSGTGKEQYF
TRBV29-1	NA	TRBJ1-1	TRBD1	TGCAGCGTTAAGGGGGCGCATAGCACTGAAGCTTTCTTT	CSVKGAHSTEAFF
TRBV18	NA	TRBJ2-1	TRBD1	TGTGCCAGCTCACCTATGCCCGGGACAGGGGGATACAATGAGCAGTTCTTC	CASSPMPGTGGYNEQFF
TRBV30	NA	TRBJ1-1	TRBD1	TGTGCCTGGACTCGGGACAGGCGCCGGATGGCTTTCTTT	CAWTRDRRRMAFF
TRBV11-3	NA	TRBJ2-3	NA	TGTGCCAGCAGCCTCGGGACTGGTCCAGATACGCAGTATTTT	CASSLGTGPDTQYF
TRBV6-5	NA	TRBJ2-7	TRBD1	TGTGCCAGCAGTCAAGACAGGGGTACCTACGAGCAGTACTTC	CASSQDRGTYEQYF
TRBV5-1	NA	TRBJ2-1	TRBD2	TGCGCCAGCCATGGATCAGGACTAGCGGGAGGCAATGAGCAGTTCTTC	CASHGSGLAGGNEQFF
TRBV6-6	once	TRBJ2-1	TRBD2	TGTGCCAGCAGTTCTAGCGGGAGGGCCATCCATGAGCAGTTCTTC	CASSSSGRAIHEQFF
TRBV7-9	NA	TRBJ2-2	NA	TGTGCCAGCAGCTTGACCCCAGGGGTTAGGTTCGCCGGGGAGCTGTTTTTT	CASSLTPGVRFAGELFF
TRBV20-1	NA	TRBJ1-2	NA	TGCAGTACTACTCGGGGCTACACCTTC	CSTTRGYTF
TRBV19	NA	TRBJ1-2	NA	TGTGCCAGTCGCATCCCAGGGGAAGTTGGCTACACCTTC	CASRIPGEVGYTF
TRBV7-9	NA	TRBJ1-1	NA	TGTGCCAGCAGCTTGGGAGGCGACGAAGCTTTCTTT	CASSLGGDEAFF
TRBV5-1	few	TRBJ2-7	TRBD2	TGCGCCAGCAGCCCTGGACTAGCGGGAGCCGAGCAGTACTTC	CASSPGLAGAEQYF
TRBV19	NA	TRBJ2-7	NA	TGTGCCAGTAGTAAAGGGGAGGGGGGTTCCTACGAGCAGTACTTC	CASSKGEGGSYEQYF
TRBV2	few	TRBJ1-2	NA	TGTGCCAGCAGCGGGTCCGGTCGGGGCTACACCTTC	CASSGSGRGYTF
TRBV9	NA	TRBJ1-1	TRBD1	TGTGCCAGCAGCACCCGGACAGGGAGGGACACTGAAGCTTTCTTT	CASSTRTGRDTEAFF
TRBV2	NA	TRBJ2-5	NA	TGTGCCAGCAGTGAAGGGGATATGGGGCTAGCGCCCTTCCAAGAGACCCAGTACTTC	CASSEGDMGLAPFQETQYF
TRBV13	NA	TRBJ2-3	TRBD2	TGTGCCAGCAGCTTACATAGCGGGAGTGACACAGATACGCAGTATTTT	CASSLHSGSDTDTQYF
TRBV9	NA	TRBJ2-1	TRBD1	TGTGCCAGCAGCGATACCGGGACAGCCCACTACAATGAGCAGTTCTTC	CASSDTGTAHYNEQFF
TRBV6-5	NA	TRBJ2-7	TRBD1	TGTGCCAGCAGTTACTCGACCGGGGACAGGGGCTACGAGCAGTACTTC	CASSYSTGDRGYEQYF
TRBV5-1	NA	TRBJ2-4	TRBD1	TGCGCCAGCAGCTCGCGAAACCTAGGGGGCGGAGACATTCAGTACTTC	CASSSRNLGGGDIQYF
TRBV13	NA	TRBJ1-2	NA	TGTGCCAGCAGCTTATCTGAGCCCTACCCTAACTATGGCTACACCTTC	CASSLSEPYPNYGYTF
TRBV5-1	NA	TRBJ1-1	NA	TGCGCCAGCAGCTTGGGGGGCCCAACTGACACTGAAGCTTTCTTT	CASSLGGPTDTEAFF
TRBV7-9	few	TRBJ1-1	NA	TGTGCCAGCAGCTTAGGGGGACACAACACTGAAGCTTTCTTT	CASSLGGHNTEAFF
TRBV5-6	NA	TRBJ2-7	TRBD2	TGTGCCAGCAGCTTTTTAGCGGGGATGGGGTACGAGCAGTACTTC	CASSFLAGMGYEQYF
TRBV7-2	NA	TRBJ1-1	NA	TGTGCCAGCAGCTTTTCAAATGAAGCTTTCTTT	CASSFSNEAFF
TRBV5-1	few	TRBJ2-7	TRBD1	TGCGCCAGCAGCTTGGGGCTCCACGGGACAGCTGACTACGAGCAGTACTTC	CASSLGLHGTADYEQYF
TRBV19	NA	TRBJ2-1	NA	TGTGCCACCACGGGTTCACCGAGGGATGAGCAGTTCTTC	CATTGSPRDEQFF
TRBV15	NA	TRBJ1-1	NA	TGTGCCACCAGCAGAGATCCGAAGCGCCTCCCTTTT	CATSRDPKRLPF
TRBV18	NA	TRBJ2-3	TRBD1	TGTGCCAGCTCACCGGACAGGGTCACAGATACGCAGTATTTT	CASSPDRVTDTQYF
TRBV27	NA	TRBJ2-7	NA	TGTGCCAGCAGTTTATTTCCAGCCTACGAGCAGTACTTC	CASSLFPAYEQYF
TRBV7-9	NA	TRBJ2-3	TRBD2	TGTGCCAGCAGCACTCACAAAGCGGGGCCCGCTGGAGATACGCAGTATTTT	CASSTHKAGPAGDTQYF
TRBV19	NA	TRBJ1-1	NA	TGTGCCAGTAGTATGAGGGAGAACACTGAAGCTTTCTTT	CASSMRENTEAFF
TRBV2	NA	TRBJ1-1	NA	TGTGCCAGCACAAGACTCGAAGGGGTGGATGCTTTCTTT	CASTRLEGVDAFF
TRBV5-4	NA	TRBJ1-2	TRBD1	TGTGCCAGCAGCCCCCAGGACAGGTTCTCCCACACCTTC	CASSPQDRFSHTF
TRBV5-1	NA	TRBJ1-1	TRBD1	TGCGCCAGCAGCCCGCAGGGACAGGGGGAAGGGAACACTGAAGCTTTCTTT	CASSPQGQGEGNTEAFF